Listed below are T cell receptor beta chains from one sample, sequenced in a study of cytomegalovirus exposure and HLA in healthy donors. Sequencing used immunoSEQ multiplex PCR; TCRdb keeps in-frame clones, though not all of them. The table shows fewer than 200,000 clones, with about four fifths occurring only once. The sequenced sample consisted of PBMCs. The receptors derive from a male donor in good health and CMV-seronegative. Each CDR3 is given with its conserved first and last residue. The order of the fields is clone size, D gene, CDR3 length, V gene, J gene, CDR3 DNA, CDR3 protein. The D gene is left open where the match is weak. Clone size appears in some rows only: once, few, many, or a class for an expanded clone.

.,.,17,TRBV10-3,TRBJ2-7,TGTGCCATCAGTGATCAAACAGGGCTTGGGTCCCCCTACGAGCAGTACTTC,CAISDQTGLGSPYEQYF
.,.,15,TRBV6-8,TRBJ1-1,TGTGCCAGCAGTTACCCGAGGGTTTTGGTCGCTGAAGCTTTCTTT,CASSYPRVLVAEAFF
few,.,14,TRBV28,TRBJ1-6,TGTGCCAGCAAGCAAGGACAACATAATTCACCCCTCCACTTT,CASKQGQHNSPLHF
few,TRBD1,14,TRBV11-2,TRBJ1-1,TGTGCCAGCAACGACAGGGGGCTGGACACTGAAGCTTTCTTT,CASNDRGLDTEAFF
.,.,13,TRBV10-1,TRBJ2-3,TGCGCCAGCAGTGGCAGGGCCACAGATACGCAGTATTTT,CASSGRATDTQYF
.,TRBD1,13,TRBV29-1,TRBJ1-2,TGCAGCGTTGAGCCGACAGGGAACTATGGCTACACCTTC,CSVEPTGNYGYTF
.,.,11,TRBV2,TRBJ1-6,TGTGCCAGCAGTGACGGTTCACCCCTCCACTTT,CASSDGSPLHF
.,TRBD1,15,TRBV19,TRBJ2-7,TGTGCCAGTAGAACCGTAACAGGGGGCTCCAACGAGCAGTACTTC,CASRTVTGGSNEQYF
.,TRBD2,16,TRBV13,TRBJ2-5,TGTGCCAGCAGCTTAGGCCCCGGACTAGTTTCAGAGACCCAGTACTTC,CASSLGPGLVSETQYF
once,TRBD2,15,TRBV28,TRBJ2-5,TGTGCCAGCAGTTCTTATTCGGGACTAGCAGAGACCCAGTACTTC,CASSSYSGLAETQYF
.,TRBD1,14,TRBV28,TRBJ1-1,TGTGCCAGCAGGGGACAGGGGGAGAACACTGAAGCTTTCTTT,CASRGQGENTEAFF
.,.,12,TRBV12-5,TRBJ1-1,TGTGCTAGTGGTTTGCCTCCAAACAAAGCTTTCTTT,CASGLPPNKAFF
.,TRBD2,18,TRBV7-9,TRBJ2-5,TGTGCCAGCAGCTTATTTCAGGGACTAGCGGGAGCGGATGAGACCCAGTACTTC,CASSLFQGLAGADETQYF
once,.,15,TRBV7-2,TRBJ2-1,TGTGCCAGCGGCCCTAGCTGGGGGCTTACAAATGAGCAGTTCTTC,CASGPSWGLTNEQFF